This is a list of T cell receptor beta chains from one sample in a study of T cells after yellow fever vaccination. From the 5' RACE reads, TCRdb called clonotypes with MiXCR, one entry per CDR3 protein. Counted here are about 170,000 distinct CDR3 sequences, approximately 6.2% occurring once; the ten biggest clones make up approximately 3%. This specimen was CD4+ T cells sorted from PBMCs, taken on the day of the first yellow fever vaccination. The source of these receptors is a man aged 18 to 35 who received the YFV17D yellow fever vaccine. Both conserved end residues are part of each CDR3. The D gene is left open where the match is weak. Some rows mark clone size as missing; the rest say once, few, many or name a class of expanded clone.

CDR3: CSARIGGRHQPQHF
DNA: TGCAGTGCTAGGATCGGGGGGCGACATCAGCCCCAGCATTTT
J: TRBJ1-5
V: TRBV20-1
D: .
size: many

CDR3: CASSQLWSNTDTQYF
DNA: TGTGCCAGCAGCCAATTGTGGTCGAACACAGATACGCAGTATTTT
J: TRBJ2-3
V: TRBV16
D: .
size: many

CDR3: CASSPVFNTEAFF
DNA: TGTGCCAGCTCACCAGTCTTTAACACTGAAGCTTTCTTT
J: TRBJ1-1
V: TRBV18
D: .
size: few

CDR3: CASSQAWGNGSPLHF
DNA: TGCGCCAGCAGCCAAGCCTGGGGTAACGGTTCACCCCTCCACTTT
J: TRBJ1-6
V: TRBV4-1
D: .
size: many

CDR3: CATSRRDRANSPLHF
DNA: TGTGCCACCAGCAGGAGGGACAGGGCCAATTCACCCCTCCACTTT
J: TRBJ1-6
V: TRBV15
D: TRBD1
size: many

CDR3: CASSTPQGAPPSSPGELFF
DNA: TGTGCCAGCAGTACTCCACAGGGGGCGCCTCCTTCTTCCCCCGGGGAGCTGTTTTTT
J: TRBJ2-2
V: TRBV12-3/TRBV12-4
D: TRBD1
size: .

CDR3: CASSLIEKLFF
DNA: TGTGCCAGCAGCCTCATTGAAAAACTGTTTTTT
J: TRBJ1-4
V: TRBV11-3
D: .
size: .

CDR3: CAGGREKLFF
DNA: TGCGCTGGGGGTCGCGAAAAACTGTTTTTT
J: TRBJ1-4
V: TRBV30
D: .
size: .

CDR3: CSVARRYSYEQYF
DNA: TGCAGCGTGGCACGGCGGTACTCCTACGAGCAGTACTTC
J: TRBJ2-7
V: TRBV29-1
D: .
size: few

CDR3: CSVDEGSGRANVLTF
DNA: TGCAGCGTTGATGAAGGGTCAGGGAGGGCCAACGTCCTGACTTTC
J: TRBJ2-6
V: TRBV29-1
D: .
size: few

CDR3: CAISDWAANEKLFF
DNA: TGTGCCATCAGTGATTGGGCAGCTAATGAAAAACTGTTTTTT
J: TRBJ1-4
V: TRBV10-3
D: .
size: many

CDR3: CASSPYSGGPYEQYF
DNA: TGTGCCAGCAGCCCATATAGCGGGGGCCCCTACGAGCAGTACTTC
J: TRBJ2-7
V: TRBV7-2
D: TRBD2
size: many

CDR3: CASSRASGGQETQYF
DNA: TGTGCCAGCAGCAGGGCTAGCGGGGGACAAGAGACCCAGTACTTC
J: TRBJ2-5
V: TRBV5-6
D: TRBD2
size: many

CDR3: CASSPRPLITSGNTIYF
DNA: TGTGCCAGCTCACCAAGGCCCTTGATCACTTCTGGAAACACCATATATTTT
J: TRBJ1-3
V: TRBV18
D: .
size: many

CDR3: CASSLNRVGNEQFF
DNA: TGCGCCAGCAGCTTGAACAGGGTGGGGAATGAGCAGTTCTTC
J: TRBJ2-1
V: TRBV5-1
D: .
size: many

CDR3: CASSPRSTGTGGFHEQFF
DNA: TGTGCCAGCTCACCACGCTCTACCGGGACAGGGGGCTTCCATGAGCAGTTCTTC
J: TRBJ2-1
V: TRBV18
D: TRBD1
size: .

CDR3: CASRLAGVQETQYF
DNA: TGTGCCAGCAGGCTAGCGGGCGTCCAAGAGACCCAGTACTTC
J: TRBJ2-5
V: TRBV7-2
D: TRBD2
size: .

CDR3: CASSLSPTGPYGYTF
DNA: TGCGCCAGCAGCTTGTCCCCGACAGGGCCCTATGGCTACACCTTC
J: TRBJ1-2
V: TRBV5-1
D: TRBD1
size: .

CDR3: CASSAGLAVSTDTQYF
DNA: TGTGCCAGCAGCGCCGGACTAGCGGTTAGCACAGATACGCAGTATTTT
J: TRBJ2-3
V: TRBV7-9
D: TRBD2
size: few

CDR3: CASSGTIPGREETQYF
DNA: TGTGCCAGCAGTGGCACAATCCCTGGAAGGGAAGAGACCCAGTACTTC
J: TRBJ2-5
V: TRBV6-4
D: .
size: few

CDR3: CASSLAVSFETQYF
DNA: TGCGCCAGCAGCTTGGCGGTATCATTTGAGACCCAGTACTTC
J: TRBJ2-5
V: TRBV5-1
D: .
size: many

CDR3: CASSETSAALLSRGYTF
DNA: TGTGCCAGCAGTGAAACTAGCGCGGCACTTTTATCGCGGGGCTACACCTTC
J: TRBJ1-2
V: TRBV6-1
D: .
size: few

CDR3: CAISALRRFNYGYTF
DNA: TGTGCCATCAGTGCCCTCCGGAGGTTTAACTATGGCTACACCTTC
J: TRBJ1-2
V: TRBV10-3
D: .
size: .

CDR3: CVWDRGKYGYTF
DNA: TGTGTCTGGGACAGGGGGAAATATGGCTACACCTTC
J: TRBJ1-2
V: TRBV5-4
D: TRBD1
size: .

CDR3: CASSWSPLRDRDHEQFF
DNA: TGCGCCAGCAGCTGGTCACCTCTCCGGGACAGGGATCATGAGCAGTTCTTC
J: TRBJ2-1
V: TRBV5-1
D: TRBD1
size: many

CDR3: CASRSWTGVSGELFF
DNA: TGTGCCAGCAGGTCTTGGACAGGGGTATCCGGGGAGCTGTTTTTT
J: TRBJ2-2
V: TRBV7-9
D: TRBD1
size: many

CDR3: CASSLEHGYNEQFF
DNA: TGTGCCAGCAGCCTCGAACACGGATACAATGAGCAGTTCTTC
J: TRBJ2-1
V: TRBV5-4
D: .
size: .

CDR3: CSVGLNTGELFF
DNA: TGCAGCGTGGGGCTGAACACCGGGGAGCTGTTTTTT
J: TRBJ2-2
V: TRBV29-1
D: .
size: many

CDR3: CASSAGGTSYNEQFF
DNA: TGCGCCAGCAGCGCGGGGGGCACCAGCTACAATGAGCAGTTCTTC
J: TRBJ2-1
V: TRBV5-1
D: TRBD2
size: .

CDR3: CASSARTDPLERYTF
DNA: TGTGCCAGCAGCGCCCGGACAGACCCCTTAGAACGTTACACCTTC
J: TRBJ1-2
V: TRBV13
D: .
size: .

CDR3: CASRGPGGGAMTQYF
DNA: TGTGCCAGCAGAGGGCCGGGCGGGGGGGCCATGACCCAGTACTTC
J: TRBJ2-5
V: TRBV6-1
D: TRBD2
size: .

CDR3: CASSSINSPLHF
DNA: TGTGCCAGCAGTTCCATTAATTCACCCCTCCACTTT
J: TRBJ1-6
V: TRBV6-5
D: .
size: many

CDR3: CASSPQSRGLAKNIQYF
DNA: TGTGCCAGCTCCCCGCAGTCGAGGGGACTAGCCAAAAACATTCAGTACTTC
J: TRBJ2-4
V: TRBV27
D: .
size: many

CDR3: CASSSRQGLVETQYF
DNA: TGTGCCAGCAGCTCCCGACAGGGGTTGGTGGAGACCCAGTACTTC
J: TRBJ2-5
V: TRBV7-9
D: TRBD1
size: many

CDR3: CASSTGLKETQYF
DNA: TGCGCCAGCAGCACGGGACTTAAAGAGACCCAGTACTTC
J: TRBJ2-5
V: TRBV5-1
D: .
size: .

CDR3: CASSLLTGINSPLHF
DNA: TGCGCCAGCAGCCTTCTAACAGGGATTAATTCACCCCTCCACTTT
J: TRBJ1-6
V: TRBV5-1
D: .
size: .

CDR3: CASRFRDRGHNEQFF
DNA: TGTGCCAGCAGGTTCCGGGACAGGGGGCACAATGAGCAGTTCTTC
J: TRBJ2-1
V: TRBV12-3/TRBV12-4
D: TRBD1
size: few

CDR3: CASTSVGGYEQYF
DNA: TGTGCCAGCACCTCCGTCGGGGGCTACGAGCAGTACTTC
J: TRBJ2-7
V: TRBV6-1
D: .
size: .

CDR3: CASSQELVVIQETQYF
DNA: TGTGCCAGCAGCCAAGAGCTAGTGGTGATCCAAGAGACCCAGTACTTC
J: TRBJ2-5
V: TRBV4-2
D: .
size: .

CDR3: CASSPERGGLYEQFF
DNA: TGCGCCAGCAGCCCCGAGCGGGGGGGCCTCTATGAGCAGTTCTTC
J: TRBJ2-1
V: TRBV4-1
D: TRBD2
size: many

CDR3: CASSQAGDPLLSGNTIYF
DNA: TGCGCCAGCAGCCAAGCGGGGGACCCCCTTTTGTCTGGAAACACCATATATTTT
J: TRBJ1-3
V: TRBV4-3
D: .
size: many

CDR3: CASSKTGTPQETQYF
DNA: TGTGCCAGTAGTAAAACCGGGACACCCCAAGAGACCCAGTACTTC
J: TRBJ2-5
V: TRBV19
D: .
size: .

CDR3: CASSQDGLNTEAFF
DNA: TGCGCCAGCAGCCAAGATGGTTTGAACACTGAAGCTTTCTTT
J: TRBJ1-1
V: TRBV4-3
D: .
size: few

CDR3: CASAGLANTGELFF
DNA: TGTGCCAGCGCAGGCCTAGCGAACACCGGGGAGCTGTTTTTT
J: TRBJ2-2
V: TRBV7-9
D: .
size: .

CDR3: CSVVRDRASDTQYF
DNA: TGCAGCGTTGTCCGGGACAGGGCCTCAGATACGCAGTATTTT
J: TRBJ2-3
V: TRBV29-1
D: TRBD1
size: few

CDR3: CASSSVVGTSEGVEQFF
DNA: TGTGCCAGCAGCTCCGTCGTGGGGACTAGCGAGGGGGTTGAGCAGTTCTTC
J: TRBJ2-1
V: TRBV7-2
D: TRBD2
size: few

CDR3: CASKQGTGELFF
DNA: TGCGCCAGCAAACAGGGAACCGGGGAGCTGTTTTTT
J: TRBJ2-2
V: TRBV5-1
D: .
size: .

CDR3: CASSQGRAPDGQYF
DNA: TGCGCCAGCAGCCAAGGCAGGGCGCCGGACGGGCAGTACTTC
J: TRBJ2-7
V: TRBV5-1
D: .
size: few

CDR3: CSVVAGDQSSGGNTIYF
DNA: TGCAGCGTTGTGGCAGGGGACCAGAGCTCTGGTGGAAACACCATATATTTT
J: TRBJ1-3
V: TRBV29-1
D: .
size: .